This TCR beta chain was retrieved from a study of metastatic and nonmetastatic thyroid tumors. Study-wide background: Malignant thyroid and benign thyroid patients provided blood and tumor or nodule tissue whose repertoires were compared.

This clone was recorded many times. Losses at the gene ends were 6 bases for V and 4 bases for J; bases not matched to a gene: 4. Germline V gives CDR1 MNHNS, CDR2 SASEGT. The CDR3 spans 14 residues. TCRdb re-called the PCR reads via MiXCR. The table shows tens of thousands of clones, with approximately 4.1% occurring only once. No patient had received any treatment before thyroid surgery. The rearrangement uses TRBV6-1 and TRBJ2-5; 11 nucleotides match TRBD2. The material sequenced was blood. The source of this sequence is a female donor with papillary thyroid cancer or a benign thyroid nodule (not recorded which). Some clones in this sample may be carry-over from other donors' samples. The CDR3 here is CASSIAGGIETQYF. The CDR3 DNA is TGTGCCAGCAGCATAGCGGGGGGGATAGAGACCCAGTACTTC.